This is a list of T cell receptor beta chains from one sample in a study of T cell changes during pregnancy in multiple sclerosis. Assay used: immunoSEQ multiplex PCR; TCRdb lists only in-frame clones, some missing. The sample lists tens of thousands of clones, more than 80% seen once, with around 0.7% in the top ten. The sequencing used CD4+ T cells from peripheral blood mononuclear cells, collected in the first trimester of pregnancy. The receptors were sampled from a female donor with multiple sclerosis, enrolled in a pregnancy study. Both conserved end residues are part of each CDR3. A D gene is named only where the DNA matches it firmly. Size tells how often a clone was seen (once, few, many) or the class of an expanded clone, and some rows leave it out.

TRBD1	few	TRBV30	TRBJ1-6	CAWSVGPGGNSPLHF	TGTGCCTGGAGTGTAGGGCCAGGGGGCAATTCACCCCTCCACTTT
TRBD2	NA	TRBV29-1	TRBJ2-3	CSVRRLAGPTDTQYF	TGCAGCGTTCGCAGGCTAGCGGGTCCCACAGATACGCAGTATTTT
NA	once	TRBV6-1	TRBJ1-2	CASDQGSYGYTF	TGTGCCAGCGACCAGGGGAGCTATGGCTACACCTTC
NA	NA	TRBV6-5	TRBJ1-2	CASSSHYNGYTF	TGTGCCAGCAGTTCCCACTATAATGGCTACACCTTC
TRBD2	NA	TRBV28	TRBJ2-7	CASSLSSGGDWEKYF	TGTGCCAGCAGTTTATCCTCGGGAGGGGACTGGGAGAAGTACTTC